This TCR beta chain was profiled in a study of response to subunit inactivated influenza vaccine. V lost 9 bases and J lost 3, with 7 bases in between. The CDR3 sequence is 11 residues long. The V gene's germline CDR1 is SEHNR and CDR2 FQNEAQ (reference sequence). Each CDR3 protein is one row after TCRdb ran MiXCR on the RT-PCR reads. Here the sample spans 800,000 or so distinct CDR3 sequences, approximately 21% being singletons. This chain links TRBV7-9 with TRBJ2-3; D gene ambiguous. The source is a man aged 45-65 years who received an inactivated influenza vaccine. The material sequenced was PBMCs from blood, taken around 5 days after vaccination. CDR3 nucleotides: TGTGCCAGTGATGGGACAGATACGCAGTATTTT. Its translation: CASDGTDTQYF.